This T cell receptor (beta chain) was captured by sequencing in a study of Ad26.COV2.S vaccination and SARS-CoV-2 variants. Turning to the study itself: Donor allocation was to the COV1001 Ad26.COV2.S trial arm.

A word on this clone: The target antigen is unknown.

This sample's treatment: roughly 20 received Ad26.COV2.S at low or high dose, single or two shots; 5 received placebo; per-sample allocation not given. The samples date from day 63 after the first vaccine or placebo injection. The CDR3 length is 14 residues. CDR1 and CDR2 from the germline V gene are SNHLY and FYNNEI. Between the trimmed V and J ends, which lost 6 bases and 1 base, there was a span of 9 bases. Clones were sequenced by immunoSEQ multiplex PCR, and TCRdb holds only the in-frame ones, with some missing. The sample lists hundreds of thousands of clones; about 89% were seen once. Study-level results: Vaccine recipients surpassed placebo recipients in spike-specific TCR breadth. Comparable non-spike TCR breadth was observed in vaccine and placebo recipients.

The chain is built from TRBV2 and TRBJ2-2; D remains ambiguous. The material was peripheral blood, obtained in a trial of Ad26.COV2.S vaccine versus placebo. The origin of this receptor is a person aged 18 to 65 who received the Ad26.COV2.S COVID-19 vaccine or a placebo. CDR3 protein: CASRPIGNTGELFF. CDR3 nucleotide sequence: TGTGCCAGCAGGCCCATCGGGAACACCGGGGAGCTGTTTTTT.